This TCR beta chain stems from a study of cytomegalovirus exposure and HLA in healthy donors. Both 60 Vbeta primers and 13 Jbeta primers went into the PCR. Using immunoSEQ multiplex PCR, the repertoire was profiled, and TCRdb retains in-frame clones only, with some absent. The table for this sample gives approximately 110,000 clones. About this clone: The target antigen is unknown.

Points from the study as a whole: Altogether, 160 or so TCR beta chains were recorded as cytomegalovirus-associated.

The CDR3 is 14 residues long. Trimming stripped 7 bases from V and 1 base from J, with 12 bases between. Per germline, CDR1 SNHLY and CDR2 FYNNEI. Sequencing used PBMCs. V gene TRBV2 combines with J gene TRBJ2-3; TRBD1 might be the D (6 bases). The TCR sequence derives from a man under 40 in good health and CMV-seronegative. The CDR3 region is CASITGSRTDTQYF. The CDR3 coding sequence is TGTGCCAGCATTACAGGGTCTCGCACAGATACGCAGTATTTT.